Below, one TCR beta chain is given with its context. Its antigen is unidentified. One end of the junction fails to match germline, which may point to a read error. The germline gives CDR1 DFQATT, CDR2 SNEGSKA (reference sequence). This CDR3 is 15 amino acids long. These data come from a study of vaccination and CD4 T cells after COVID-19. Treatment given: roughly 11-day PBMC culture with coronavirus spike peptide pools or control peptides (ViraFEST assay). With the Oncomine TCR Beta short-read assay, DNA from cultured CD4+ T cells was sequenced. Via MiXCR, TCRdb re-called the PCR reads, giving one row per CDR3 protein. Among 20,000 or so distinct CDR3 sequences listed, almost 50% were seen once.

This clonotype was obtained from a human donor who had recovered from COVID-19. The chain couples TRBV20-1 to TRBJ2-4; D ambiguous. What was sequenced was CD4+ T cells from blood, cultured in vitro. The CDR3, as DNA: TGCAGTGCTCCCTATACAGTGGTGGGCGAAAACATTCAGCACTTC. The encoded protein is CSAPYTVVGENIQHF.